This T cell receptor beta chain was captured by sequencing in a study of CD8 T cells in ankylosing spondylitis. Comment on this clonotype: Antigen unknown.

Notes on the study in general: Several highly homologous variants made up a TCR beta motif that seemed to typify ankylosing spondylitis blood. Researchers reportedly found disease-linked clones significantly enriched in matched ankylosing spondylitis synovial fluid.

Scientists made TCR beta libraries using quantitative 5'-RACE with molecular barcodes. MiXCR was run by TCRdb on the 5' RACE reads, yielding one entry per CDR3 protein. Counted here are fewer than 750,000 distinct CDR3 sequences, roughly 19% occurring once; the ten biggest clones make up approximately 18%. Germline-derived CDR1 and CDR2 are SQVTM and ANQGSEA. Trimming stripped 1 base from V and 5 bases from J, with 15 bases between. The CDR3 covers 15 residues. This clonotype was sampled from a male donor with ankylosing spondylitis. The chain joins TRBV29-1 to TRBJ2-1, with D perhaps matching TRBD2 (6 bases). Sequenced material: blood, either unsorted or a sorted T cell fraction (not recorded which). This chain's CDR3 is CSVEAPGGEDNEQFF. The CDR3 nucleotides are TGCAGCGTTGAAGCTCCTGGAGGGGAAGACAATGAGCAGTTCTTC.